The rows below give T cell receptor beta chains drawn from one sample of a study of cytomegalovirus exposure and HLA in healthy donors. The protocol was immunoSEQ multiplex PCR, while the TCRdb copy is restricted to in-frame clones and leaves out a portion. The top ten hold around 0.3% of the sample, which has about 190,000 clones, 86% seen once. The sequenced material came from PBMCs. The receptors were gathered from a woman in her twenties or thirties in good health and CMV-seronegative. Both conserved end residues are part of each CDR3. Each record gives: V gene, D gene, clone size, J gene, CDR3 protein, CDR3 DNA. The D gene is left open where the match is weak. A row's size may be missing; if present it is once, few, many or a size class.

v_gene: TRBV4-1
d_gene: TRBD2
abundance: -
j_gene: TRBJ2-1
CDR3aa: CASSQGGWASGGNEQFF
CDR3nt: TGCGCCAGCAGCCAAGGAGGATGGGCTAGCGGGGGGAATGAGCAGTTCTTC

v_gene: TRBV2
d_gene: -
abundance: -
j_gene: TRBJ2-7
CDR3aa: CASRSAYEQYF
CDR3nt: TGTGCCAGCCGATCGGCCTACGAGCAGTACTTC

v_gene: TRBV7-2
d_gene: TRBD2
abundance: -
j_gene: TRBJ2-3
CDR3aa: CASTRRVSGSDTQYF
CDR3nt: TGTGCCAGCACCCGGAGGGTGAGCGGGAGTGATACGCAGTATTTT

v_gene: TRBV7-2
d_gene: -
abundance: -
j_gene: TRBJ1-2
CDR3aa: CASSRRGGGYTF
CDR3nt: TGTGCCAGCAGCAGGCGGGGGGGCGGCTACACCTTC

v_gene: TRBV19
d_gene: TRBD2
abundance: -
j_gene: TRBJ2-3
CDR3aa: CASSPRGLAVSTDTQYF
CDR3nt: TGTGCCAGTAGTCCCCGGGGACTAGCAGTTAGCACAGATACGCAGTATTTT

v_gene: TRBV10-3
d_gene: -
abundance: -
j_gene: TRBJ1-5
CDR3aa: CAISESSGGLSQPQHF
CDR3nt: TGTGCCATCAGTGAGTCTTCTGGAGGGTTGAGCCAGCCCCAGCATTTT

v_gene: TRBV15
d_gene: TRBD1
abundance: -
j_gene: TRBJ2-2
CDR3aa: CATSKRGQATGELFF
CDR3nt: TGTGCCACCAGCAAGAGGGGGCAGGCCACCGGGGAGCTGTTTTTT

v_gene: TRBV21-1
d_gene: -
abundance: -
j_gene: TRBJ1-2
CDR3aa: CASSKPPTNYGYTF
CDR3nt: TGTGCCAGCAGCAAACCACCTACTAACTATGGCTACACCTTC

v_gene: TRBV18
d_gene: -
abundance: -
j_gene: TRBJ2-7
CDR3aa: CASSDMESYEQYF
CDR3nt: TGTGCCAGCTCCGATATGGAGTCCTACGAGCAGTACTTC

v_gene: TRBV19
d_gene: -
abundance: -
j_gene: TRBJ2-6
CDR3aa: CASSIRQSGANVLTF
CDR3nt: TGTGCCAGTAGTATCAGGCAGTCTGGGGCCAACGTCCTGACTTTC

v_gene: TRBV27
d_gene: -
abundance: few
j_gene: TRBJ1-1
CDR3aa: CASSSNRRRGTEAFF
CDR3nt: TGTGCCAGCAGTTCTAACCGACGACGGGGCACTGAAGCTTTCTTT

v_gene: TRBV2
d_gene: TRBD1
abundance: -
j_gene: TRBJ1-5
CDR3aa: CASTGTDRAQHF
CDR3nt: TGTGCCAGCACTGGGACAGACCGGGCCCAGCATTTT

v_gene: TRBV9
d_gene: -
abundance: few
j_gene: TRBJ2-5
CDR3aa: CASSVETGPQETQYF
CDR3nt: TGTGCCAGCAGCGTAGAGACTGGCCCCCAAGAGACCCAGTACTTC

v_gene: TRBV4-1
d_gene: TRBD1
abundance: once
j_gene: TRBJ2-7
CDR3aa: CASSQDRPPYEQYF
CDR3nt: TGCGCCAGCAGCCAGGACAGGCCCCCCTACGAGCAGTACTTC

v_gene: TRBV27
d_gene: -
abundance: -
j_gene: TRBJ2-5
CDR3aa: CASSLQGFTETQYF
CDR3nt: TGTGCCAGCAGTCTTCAGGGGTTTACAGAGACCCAGTACTTC

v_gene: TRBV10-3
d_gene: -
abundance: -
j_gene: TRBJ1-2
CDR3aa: CAISGTGVFGYTF
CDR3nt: TGTGCCATCAGTGGGACGGGGGTTTTTGGCTACACCTTC

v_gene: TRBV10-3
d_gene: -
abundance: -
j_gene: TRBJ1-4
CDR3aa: CAISDGGQGRNEKLFF
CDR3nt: TGTGCCATCAGTGATGGGGGCCAGGGGCGGAATGAAAAACTGTTTTTT

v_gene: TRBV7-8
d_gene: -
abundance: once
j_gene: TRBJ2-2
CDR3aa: CASSPPANTGELFF
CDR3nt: TGTGCCAGCAGCCCCCCAGCGAACACCGGGGAGCTGTTTTTT

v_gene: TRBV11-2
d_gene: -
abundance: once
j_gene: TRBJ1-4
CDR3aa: CASSLEWGGVEEKLFF
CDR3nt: TGTGCCAGCAGCTTAGAATGGGGAGGGGTAGAGGAAAAACTGTTTTTT

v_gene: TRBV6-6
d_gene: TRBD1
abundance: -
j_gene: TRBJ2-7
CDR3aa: CASSPSGQLHEQYF
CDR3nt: TGTGCCAGCAGCCCCTCGGGACAGCTCCACGAGCAGTACTTC

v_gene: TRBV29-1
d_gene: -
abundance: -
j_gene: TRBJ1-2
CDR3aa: CSVPGFSGAGYTF
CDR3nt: TGCAGCGTCCCGGGGTTCTCAGGGGCCGGCTACACCTTC

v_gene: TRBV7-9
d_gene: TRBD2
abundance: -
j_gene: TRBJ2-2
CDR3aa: CASSPPGTSHTGELFF
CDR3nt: TGTGCCAGCAGCCCCCCCGGGACTAGCCACACCGGGGAGCTGTTTTTT

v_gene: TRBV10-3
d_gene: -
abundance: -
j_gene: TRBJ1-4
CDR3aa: CAISDWTDEKLFF
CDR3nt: TGTGCCATCAGTGACTGGACAGATGAAAAACTGTTTTTT

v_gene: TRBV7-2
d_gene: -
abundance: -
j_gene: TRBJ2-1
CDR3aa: CASSSHGPGGNEQFF
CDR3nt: TGTGCCAGCAGCTCCCACGGCCCCGGCGGTAATGAGCAGTTCTTC

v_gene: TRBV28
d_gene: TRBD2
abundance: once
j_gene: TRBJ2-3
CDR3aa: CASSLGGLAGPTDTQYF
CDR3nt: TGTGCCAGCAGTTTGGGGGGACTAGCGGGACCCACAGATACGCAGTATTTT

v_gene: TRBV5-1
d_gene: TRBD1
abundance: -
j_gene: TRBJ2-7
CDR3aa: CASSFSPGQGAYEQYF
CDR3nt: TGCGCCAGCAGCTTTTCCCCGGGACAGGGGGCCTACGAGCAGTACTTC

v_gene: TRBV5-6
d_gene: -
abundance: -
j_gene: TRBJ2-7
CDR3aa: CASSKGGDYSYEQYF
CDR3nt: TGTGCCAGCAGCAAAGGGGGGGACTACTCCTACGAGCAGTACTTC

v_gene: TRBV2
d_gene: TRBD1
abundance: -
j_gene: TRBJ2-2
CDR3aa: CASRDRQGASGELFF
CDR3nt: TGTGCCAGCAGGGACCGACAGGGGGCATCCGGGGAGCTGTTTTTT

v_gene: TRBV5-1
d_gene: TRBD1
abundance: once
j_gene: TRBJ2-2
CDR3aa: CASTGTDPNTGELFF
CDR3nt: TGCGCCAGCACAGGGACAGACCCGAACACCGGGGAGCTGTTTTTT

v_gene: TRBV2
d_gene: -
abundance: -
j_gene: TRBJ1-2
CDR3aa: CASHGGAIYGYTF
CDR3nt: TGTGCCAGCCATGGAGGGGCAATATATGGCTACACCTTC

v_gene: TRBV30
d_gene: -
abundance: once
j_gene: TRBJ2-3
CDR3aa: CAWSVEGVGTDTQYF
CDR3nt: TGTGCCTGGAGTGTAGAAGGGGTGGGCACAGATACGCAGTATTTT

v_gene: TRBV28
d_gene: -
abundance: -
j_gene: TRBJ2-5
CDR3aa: CASSNNRVGETQYF
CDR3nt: TGTGCCAGCAGTAATAACAGGGTGGGGGAGACCCAGTACTTC

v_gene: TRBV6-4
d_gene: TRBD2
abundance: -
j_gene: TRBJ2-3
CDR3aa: CASRITSGNTDTQYF
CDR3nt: TGTGCCAGCAGAATAACTAGCGGTAACACAGATACGCAGTATTTT

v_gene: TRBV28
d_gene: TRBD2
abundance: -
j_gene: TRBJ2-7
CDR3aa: CASSLYFERESSYEQYF
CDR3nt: TGTGCCAGCAGTTTATACTTTGAGCGGGAGAGTTCCTACGAGCAGTACTTC

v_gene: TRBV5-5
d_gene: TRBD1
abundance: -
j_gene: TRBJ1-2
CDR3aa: CASSGRQGVRGGYTF
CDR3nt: TGTGCCAGCAGCGGAAGACAGGGGGTCAGGGGGGGCTACACCTTC

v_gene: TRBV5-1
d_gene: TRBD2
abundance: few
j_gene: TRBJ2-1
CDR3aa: CASSLGLNREAANNEQFF
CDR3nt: TGCGCCAGCAGCTTGGGTCTTAACCGGGAGGCAGCCAACAATGAGCAGTTCTTC

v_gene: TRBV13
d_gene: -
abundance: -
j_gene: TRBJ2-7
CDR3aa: CASSIAPPGHESYEQYF
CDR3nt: TGTGCCAGCAGCATTGCCCCTCCGGGACACGAATCCTACGAGCAGTACTTC

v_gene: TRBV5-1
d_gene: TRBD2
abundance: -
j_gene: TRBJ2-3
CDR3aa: CASSFTSGGPRTDTQYF
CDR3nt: TGCGCCAGCAGCTTCACTAGCGGGGGGCCCCGCACAGATACGCAGTATTTT

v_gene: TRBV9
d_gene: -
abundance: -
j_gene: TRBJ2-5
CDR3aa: CASSAGGTLAETQYF
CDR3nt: TGTGCCAGCAGCGCAGGGGGGACTCTCGCGGAGACCCAGTACTTC

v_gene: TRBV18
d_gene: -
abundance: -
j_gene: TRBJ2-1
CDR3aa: CASSPPGLYNEQFF
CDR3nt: TGTGCCAGCTCACCCCCGGGACTCTACAATGAGCAGTTCTTC

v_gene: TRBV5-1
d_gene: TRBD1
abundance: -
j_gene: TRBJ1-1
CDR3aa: CASSLAWTGVGTEAFF
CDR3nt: TGCGCCAGCAGCTTGGCTTGGACAGGGGTGGGCACTGAAGCTTTCTTT

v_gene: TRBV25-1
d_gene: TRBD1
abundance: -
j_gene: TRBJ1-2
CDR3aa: CASSETGHGYTF
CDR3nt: TGTGCCAGCAGTGAGACAGGGCATGGCTACACCTTC

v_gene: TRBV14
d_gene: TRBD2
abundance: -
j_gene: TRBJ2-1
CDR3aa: CASSQERGGRGTYNEQFF
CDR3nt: TGTGCCAGCAGCCAAGAAAGAGGCGGGAGAGGGACCTACAATGAGCAGTTCTTC

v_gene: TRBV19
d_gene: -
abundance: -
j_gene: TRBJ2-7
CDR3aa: CASSTGHHSREQYF
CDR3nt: TGTGCCAGTAGTACCGGACACCACTCAAGGGAGCAGTACTTC

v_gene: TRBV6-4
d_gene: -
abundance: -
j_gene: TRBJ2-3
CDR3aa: CASSLIATSSGDTQYF
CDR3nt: TGTGCCAGCAGTCTAATCGCCACATCTTCGGGAGATACGCAGTATTTT

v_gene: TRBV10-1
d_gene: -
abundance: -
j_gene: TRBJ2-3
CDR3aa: CASSRDTDTQYF
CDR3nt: TGCGCCAGCTCCAGGGACACAGATACGCAGTATTTT

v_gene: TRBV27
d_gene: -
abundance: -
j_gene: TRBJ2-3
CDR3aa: CASSLSPKLTDTQYF
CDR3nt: TGTGCCAGCAGTTTATCGCCTAAACTCACAGATACGCAGTATTTT

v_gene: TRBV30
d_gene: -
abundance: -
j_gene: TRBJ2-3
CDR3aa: CACQGTDTQYF
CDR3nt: TGTGCCTGCCAGGGCACAGATACGCAGTATTTT

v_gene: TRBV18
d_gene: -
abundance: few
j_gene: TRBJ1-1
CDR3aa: CASSPRSGNTEAFF
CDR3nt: TGTGCCAGCTCACCACGGTCAGGGAACACTGAAGCTTTCTTT

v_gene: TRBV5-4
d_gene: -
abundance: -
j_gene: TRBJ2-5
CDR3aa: CASSLVGRVQETQYF
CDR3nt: TGTGCCAGCAGCTTGGTGGGCAGGGTCCAAGAGACCCAGTACTTC

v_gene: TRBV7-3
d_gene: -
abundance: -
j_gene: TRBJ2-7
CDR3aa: CASSLSPGSEQYF
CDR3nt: TGTGCCAGCAGCTTAAGTCCAGGTTCCGAGCAGTACTTC